This T cell receptor (beta chain) was observed in a study of Ad26.COV2.S vaccination and SARS-CoV-2 variants. Findings and caveats of the study: With respect to non-spike TCR breadth, vaccine and placebo recipients were similar.

Comment on this clone: The antigen is undetermined.

The treatment here: some 19 received Ad26.COV2.S at low or high dose, single or two shots; a few received placebo; per-sample allocation not given. After the first vaccine or placebo injection, samples were drawn on day 63. Method: immunoSEQ multiplex PCR; TCRdb's copy keeps in-frame clones and lacks some. The data contain about 680,000 clones, about 90% of them singletons. Germline V lookup: CDR1 LNHDA, CDR2 SQIVND (reference sequence). This CDR3 comprises 14 residues. V lost 5 bases and J lost 10, with 17 bases in between. The receptor was isolated from a person aged 18 to 65 who received the Ad26.COV2.S COVID-19 vaccine or a placebo. The sample consisted of peripheral blood, taken in a trial of Ad26.COV2.S vaccine versus placebo. The chain links TRBV19 to TRBJ1-4; D remains ambiguous. This CDR3 is CASSGNRLRGKLFF. The DNA for the CDR3 is TGTGCCAGTAGTGGGAACAGACTGCGTGGAAAACTGTTTTTT.